One and the same sample provided the 28 T cell receptor beta chains below, sequenced in a study of technical replicates of blood from a few donors. TCRdb keeps only in-frame clones here, not all; method: immunoSEQ multiplex PCR. The repertoire consists of more than 80,000 clones, with 85% to 95% occurring once and the leading ten covering 0.34%. The sample consisted of T cells isolated from PBMCs. All receptors come from a human donor in good health.

The chain carries TRBV19 and TRBJ2-1, with 7 bases lining up with TRBD2. The V segment lost 10 bases and the J segment 8 bases; nucleotides outside the gene matches: 14. Germline CDR1 is LNHDA and CDR2 is SQIVND (reference sequence). The CDR3 contains 14 residues. CDR3 region: CATEEEAGKDEQFF. In nucleotides, the CDR3 is TGTGCCACGGAAGAGGAAGCGGGAAAGGATGAGCAGTTCTTC.

The chain uses TRBV27 and TRBJ2-7, with 7 bases identical to TRBD1. This CDR3 has 14 residues. J gave up 2 bases and V 2 bases, and 3 bases lay outside the gene matches. Germline V gene lookup returns CDR1 MNHEY and CDR2 SMNVEV (reference sequence). The CDR3 DNA sequence: TGTGCCAGCAGTTTACAGGGGGACACCTACGAGCAGTACTTC. Translation: CASSLQGDTYEQYF.

V usage is TRBV27 and J usage is TRBJ2-2; 8 bases are shared with TRBD2. V shed 7 bases and J 6 bases; nucleotides not matched to a gene: 13. Germline V gene lookup returns CDR1 MNHEY and CDR2 SMNVEV (reference sequence). The CDR3 consists of 16 residues. For the CDR3, the DNA is TGTGCCAGCACCCCCCTCAGCGGGAGAGACTCCGGGGAGCTGTTTTTT. Encoded protein: CASTPLSGRDSGELFF.

V usage is TRBV5-4 and J usage is TRBJ2-2, with 8 bases identical to TRBD1. V was pared by 4 bases and J by 2 bases, with 4 bases of the junction left unmatched. CDR3 length: 15 residues. CDR1 is SGHNT and CDR2 is YYREEE in the germline V gene (reference sequence). The CDR3 protein is CASSRTGQNTGELFF. CDR3 nucleotide sequence: TGTGCCAGCAGCCGGACAGGGCAAAACACCGGGGAGCTGTTTTTT.

The chain combines TRBV7-9 with TRBJ2-7, with D tentatively TRBD2 (5 bases). CDR1 and CDR2 from the germline V gene are SEHNR and FQNEAQ (reference sequence). Trimming took off 5 bases at V and 1 base at J, with 9 bases between the two ends. CDR3 length: 13 amino acids. DNA for the CDR3: TGTGCCAGCAGCGGACTGAATTCCTACGAGCAGTACTTC. As protein: CASSGLNSYEQYF.

In this sample, this clone turned up once. The chain carries TRBV7-4 and TRBJ2-2, with D uncertain. With 7 bases removed from V and 2 bases from J, the gap between germline ends came to 11 bases. Germline V CDR1 and CDR2: SGHVT, SQSDAQ. The CDR3 sequence is 14 residues long. The CDR3 DNA reads TGTGCCAGCATACGCTACTATAACACCGGGGAGCTGTTTTTT. It translates to CASIRYYNTGELFF.

V is TRBV28 and J is TRBJ2-7, with D hard to call. Germline values: CDR1 MDHEN, CDR2 SYDVKM. The CDR3 covers 12 residues. V gave up 6 bases and J gave up 6 bases, with 12 bases separating them. This CDR3 reads CASRLDLGEQYF. Here the CDR3 DNA reads TGTGCCAGCAGGCTAGATCTGGGCGAGCAGTACTTC.

The chain has TRBV29-1 and TRBJ2-7, with 7 positions matching TRBD1. Germline CDR1 SQVTM, CDR2 ANQGSEA. The V gene end was trimmed by 8 bases and the J gene end by 2 bases; junction bases not matched to a gene: 12. The CDR3 length is 14 residues. The CDR3: CSSRGGDTPYEQYF. CDR3 nucleotides: TGCAGCTCGAGAGGGGGCGACACTCCCTACGAGCAGTACTTC.

V gene TRBV14 combines with J gene TRBJ2-3; 10 nucleotides agree with TRBD1. This CDR3 region has 15 residues. Unmatched junction bases numbered 9, after V lost 3 bases and J lost 9 bases. The germline gives CDR1 SGHDN, CDR2 FVKESK. In DNA form, the CDR3 reads TGTGCCAGCAGCCACCGGGACAGGGGTTTTAAGACGCAGTATTTT. Protein product: CASSHRDRGFKTQYF.

This chain uses TRBV15 with TRBJ2-2, with D perhaps matching TRBD2 (5 bases). With 5 bases removed from V and 3 bases from J, the gap between germline ends came to 13 bases. Germline-derived CDR1 and CDR2 are LNHNV and YYDKDF (reference sequence). This CDR3 is 15 amino acids long. Written as DNA, the CDR3 is TGTGCCACCAGCCGGGATAACAGCTACACCGGGGAGCTGTTTTTT. The encoded protein is CATSRDNSYTGELFF.

The genes are TRBV27 and TRBJ2-3; no clear D gene. Between the trimmed V and J ends, which lost 2 bases and 4 bases, there was a span of 7 bases. The CDR3 is 13 residues long. CDR1 MNHEY and CDR2 SMNVEV come from the germline V gene (reference sequence). The CDR3 DNA is TGTGCCAGCAGTTTACTATTTGCAGATACGCAGTATTTT. The encoded protein is CASSLLFADTQYF.

This clone was counted a single time. The rearrangement joins TRBV14 to TRBJ2-7; TRBD1 matches at 8 bases. Germline lookup yields CDR1 SGHDN and CDR2 FVKESK. Trimming at V came to 2 bases and at J to 5 bases, leaving 2 bases not matched to a gene. This CDR3 contains 13 residues. Here the CDR3 DNA reads TGTGCCAGCAGCCAATGGACAGGGAACGAGCAGTACTTC. Translation gives CASSQWTGNEQYF.

The chain recombines TRBV21-1 with TRBJ1-1; the table's TRBD1 call for D was not verified on the DNA. TRBV21-1 is a pseudogene locus. The CDR3 covers 15 residues. This chain's CDR3 is CASSKDRGMNTEAFF. CDR3 nucleotides: TGTGCCAGCAGCAAGGACAGGGGAATGAACACTGAAGCTTTCTTT.

The V and J genes are TRBV7-6 and TRBJ1-4, with TRBD1 matching over 9 bases. The length of the CDR3 is 14 residues. Germline lookup yields CDR1 SGHVS and CDR2 FNYEAQ. The V segment lost 4 bases and the J segment 8 bases; nucleotides outside the gene matches: 5. CDR3 sequence: CASSSDRGGEKLFF. The CDR3 DNA reads TGTGCCAGCAGCTCGGACAGGGGAGGAGAAAAACTGTTTTTT.

This clone has more than one count but fewer than ten. The rearrangement joins TRBV9 to TRBJ1-1, with a weak D call TRBD1 (5 bases). Germline-derived CDR1 and CDR2 are SGDLS and YYNGEE. V was shortened by 0 bases and J by 0 bases, with 9 bases between the two germline ends. The CDR3 has 15 amino acids. The DNA for the CDR3 is TGTGCCAGCAGCGTAGGGGGGGACTTGAACACTGAAGCTTTCTTT. It is translated as CASSVGGDLNTEAFF.

The V gene is TRBV25-1, the J gene TRBJ2-1; D perhaps matches TRBD2 (5 bases). The V end lost 2 bases, the J end lost 15 bases, and 14 bases lay between the germline ends. CDR3 length: 12 amino acids. CDR1 MGHDK and CDR2 SYGVNS come from the germline V gene. The CDR3 region has the DNA TGTGCCAGCAGTGAAGGGCTAGCCCCACCGTTCTTC. Its protein product is CASSEGLAPPFF.

The rearrangement uses TRBV29-1 and TRBJ2-1; the match to TRBD2 covers 8 bases. The junction had 6 bases not matched to a gene; V was cut back by 7 bases and J by 4 bases. The CDR3 is made up of 13 amino acids. The germline V gene has CDR1 SQVTM and CDR2 ANQGSEA. CDR3 residues: CSGSGSGYNEQFF. The CDR3 region has the DNA TGCAGCGGAAGCGGGAGTGGATACAATGAGCAGTTCTTC.

The V and J genes are TRBV5-1 and TRBJ2-7, with D perhaps matching TRBD1 (6 bases). This CDR3 region has 13 residues. V was pared by 6 bases and J by 3 bases, with 13 bases between. Germline-derived CDR1 and CDR2 are SGHRS and YFSETQ. CDR3 DNA sequence: TGCGCCAGCACCAAAAAGGACAGCTACGAGCAGTACTTC. Translated: CASTKKDSYEQYF.

The chain uses TRBV10-3 and TRBJ2-1; D is perhaps TRBD1 (5 bases). V was trimmed by 0 bases and J by 0 bases, leaving 9 bases between them. From germline, CDR1 is ENHRY and CDR2 SYGVKD. There are 16 residues in the CDR3. In nucleotides, the CDR3 is TGTGCCATCAGTGAGTCTCTGACAGTCTCCTACAATGAGCAGTTCTTC. It codes for CAISESLTVSYNEQFF.

The chain combines TRBV5-6 with TRBJ1-5; 7 bases are shared with TRBD1. Germline trimming cut 4 bases from V and 0 bases from J; bases unmatched to any gene: 7. The CDR3 length is 16 residues. Germline V gene lookup returns CDR1 SGHDT and CDR2 YYEEEE. As DNA, the CDR3 is TGTGCCAGCAGCAACCCGGGACAGTATAGCAATCAGCCCCAGCATTTT. Protein product: CASSNPGQYSNQPQHF.

The V and J genes are TRBV7-9 and TRBJ2-1; tentative D call: TRBD1 (6 bases). Germline V gives CDR1 SEHNR, CDR2 FQNEAQ (reference sequence). Trimming took off 3 bases at V and 0 bases at J, with 9 bases between the two ends. CDR3 length equals 15 residues. The CDR3 loop is CASSFGGGSYNEQFF. For the CDR3, the DNA is TGTGCCAGCAGCTTTGGGGGCGGCTCCTACAATGAGCAGTTCTTC.

This clone was picked up one time. V gene TRBV29-1 combines with J gene TRBJ2-1, with TRBD2 matching over 9 bases. The V and J ends lost 4 bases and 7 bases, in that order; junction bases with no gene match: 8. The germline V gene has CDR1 SQVTM and CDR2 ANQGSEA. There are 14 residues in the CDR3. The DNA for the CDR3 is TGCAGCGTTGGCCCGAGACTAGCGGATAATGAGCAGTTCTTC. Protein sequence: CSVGPRLADNEQFF.

The chain carries TRBV21-1 and TRBJ2-2; the table's D call of TRBD2 was not tested on the DNA. TRBV21-1 is given as a pseudogene. The CDR3 extends over 11 amino acids. The CDR3 loop reads CASVITGELFF. Written as DNA, the CDR3 is TGTGCCAGCGTAATCACCGGGGAGCTGTTTTTT.

This sequence joins TRBV18 and TRBJ1-2; D not certain. Germline V CDR1 and CDR2: KGHSH, LQKENI. The CDR3 spans 16 residues. The germline V and J ends were trimmed by 2 bases and 1 base, with 14 bases remaining between them. The CDR3 nucleotides are TGTGCCAGCTCACCAGCTATAGACGGACTTAACTATGGCTACACCTTC. Its protein is CASSPAIDGLNYGYTF.

Only one count was recorded for this clone. The rearrangement links TRBV7-6 to TRBJ1-1; D is possibly TRBD1 (5 bases). Per the germline V gene, CDR1 is SGHVS and CDR2 is FNYEAQ. CDR3 length: 15 amino acids. Trimming took off 1 base at V and 0 bases at J, with 9 bases between the two ends. The CDR3 loop is CASSLGGGMNTEAFF. The DNA for the CDR3 is TGTGCCAGCAGCTTAGGGGGGGGGATGAACACTGAAGCTTTCTTT.

The gene calls are TRBV7-3 and TRBJ2-7; TRBD1 agrees at 11 bases. V lost 2 bases to trimming and J lost 5 bases; unmatched junction nucleotides: 14. CDR3 length: 18 amino acids. Germline V gives CDR1 SGHTA, CDR2 FQGTGA. The CDR3 DNA follows: TGTGCCAGCAGCTTATTTCCCATACCGGGACAGGGGGACGACGAGCAGTACTTC. It yields the protein CASSLFPIPGQGDDEQYF.

The genes are TRBV29-1 and TRBJ2-1; 10 bases agree with TRBD2. The V and J ends lost 0 bases and 4 bases, in that order; junction bases with no gene match: 6. The CDR3 contains 16 residues. Germline CDR1 is SQVTM and CDR2 is ANQGSEA. The CDR3 bases are TGCAGCGTTGAAGACCTAGCGGGAGCACGGTACAATGAGCAGTTCTTC. Its protein product is CSVEDLAGARYNEQFF.

The chain recombines TRBV27 with TRBJ1-5; D is possibly TRBD1 (6 bases). Germline CDR1 and CDR2: MNHEY and SMNVEV (reference sequence). The V gene lost 6 bases and the J gene lost 5 bases, with 17 bases spanning the gap. The CDR3 loop spans 15 amino acids. The CDR3 DNA sequence: TGTGCCAGCAGCGCATACGGGACACCCTATCAGCCCCAGCATTTT. It codes for CASSAYGTPYQPQHF.